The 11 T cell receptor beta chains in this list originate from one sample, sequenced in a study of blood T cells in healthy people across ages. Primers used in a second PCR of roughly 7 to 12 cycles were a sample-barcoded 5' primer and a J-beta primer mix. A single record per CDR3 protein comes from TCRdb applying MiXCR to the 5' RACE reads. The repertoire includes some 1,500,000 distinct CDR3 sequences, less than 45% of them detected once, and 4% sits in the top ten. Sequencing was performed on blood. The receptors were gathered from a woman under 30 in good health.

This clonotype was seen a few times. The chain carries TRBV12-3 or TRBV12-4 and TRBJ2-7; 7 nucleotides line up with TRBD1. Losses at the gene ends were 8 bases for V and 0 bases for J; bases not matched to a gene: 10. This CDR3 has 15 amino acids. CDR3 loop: CASSRAGGGSYEQYF. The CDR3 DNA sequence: TGTGCCAGCTCTAGGGCAGGGGGTGGCTCCTACGAGCAGTACTTC.

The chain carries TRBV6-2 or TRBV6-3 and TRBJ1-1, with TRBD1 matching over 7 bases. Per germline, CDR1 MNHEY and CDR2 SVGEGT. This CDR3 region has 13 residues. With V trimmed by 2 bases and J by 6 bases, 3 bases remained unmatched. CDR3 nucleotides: TGTGCCAGCAGTTACGCAGGGGGACCTGAAGCTTTCTTT. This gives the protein CASSYAGGPEAFF.

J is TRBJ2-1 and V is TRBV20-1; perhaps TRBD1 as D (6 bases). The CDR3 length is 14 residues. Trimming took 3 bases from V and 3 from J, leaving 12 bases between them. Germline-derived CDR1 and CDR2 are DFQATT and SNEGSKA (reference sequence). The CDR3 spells CSASHRVGYNEQFF. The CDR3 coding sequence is TGCAGTGCTAGTCACAGGGTGGGCTACAATGAGCAGTTCTTC.

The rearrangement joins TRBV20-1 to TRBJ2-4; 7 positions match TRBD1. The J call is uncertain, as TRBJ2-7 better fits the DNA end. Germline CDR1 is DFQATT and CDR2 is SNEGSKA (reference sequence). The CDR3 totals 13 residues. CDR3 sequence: CSAPDRPSYEQYF. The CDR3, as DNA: TGCAGTGCCCCGGACAGGCCTTCCTACGAGCAGTACTTC.

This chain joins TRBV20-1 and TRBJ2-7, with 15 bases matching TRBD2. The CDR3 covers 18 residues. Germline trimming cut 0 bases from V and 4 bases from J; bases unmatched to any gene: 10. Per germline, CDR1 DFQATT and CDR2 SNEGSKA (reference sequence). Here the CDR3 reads CSARDRLGTSGGSYEQYF. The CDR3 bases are TGCAGTGCTAGAGACCGGTTGGGGACTAGCGGGGGGTCGTACGAGCAGTACTTC.

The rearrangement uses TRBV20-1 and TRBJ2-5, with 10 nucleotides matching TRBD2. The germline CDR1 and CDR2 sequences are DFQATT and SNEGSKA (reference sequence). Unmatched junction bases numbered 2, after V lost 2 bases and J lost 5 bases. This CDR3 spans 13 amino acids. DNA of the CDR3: TGCAGTGCTAGACTACTAGCGGGGGAGACCCAGTACTTC. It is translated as CSARLLAGETQYF.

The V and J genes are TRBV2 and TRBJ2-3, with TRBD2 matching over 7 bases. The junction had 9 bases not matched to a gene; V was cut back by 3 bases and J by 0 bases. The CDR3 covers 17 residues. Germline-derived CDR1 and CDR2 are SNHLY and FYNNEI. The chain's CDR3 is CASSDLGGRTSTDTQYF. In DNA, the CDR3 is TGTGCCAGCAGTGACCTGGGCGGGAGAACTAGCACAGATACGCAGTATTTT.

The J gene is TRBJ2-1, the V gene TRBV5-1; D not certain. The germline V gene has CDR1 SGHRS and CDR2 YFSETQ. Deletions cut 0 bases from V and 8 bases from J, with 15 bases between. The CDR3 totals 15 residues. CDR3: CASSLDGTAVDEQFF. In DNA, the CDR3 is TGCGCCAGCAGCTTGGATGGTACTGCGGTTGATGAGCAGTTCTTC. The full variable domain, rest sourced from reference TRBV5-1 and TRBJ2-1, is KAGVTQTPRYLIKTRGQQVTLSCSPISGHRSVSWYQQTPGQGLQFLFEYFSETQRNKGNFPGRFSGRQFSNSRSEMNVSTLELGDSALYLCASSLDGTAVDEQFFGPGTRLTVL.

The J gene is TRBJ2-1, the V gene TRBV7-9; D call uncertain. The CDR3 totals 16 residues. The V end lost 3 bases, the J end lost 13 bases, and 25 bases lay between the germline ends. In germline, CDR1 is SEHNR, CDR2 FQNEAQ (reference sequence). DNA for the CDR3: TGTGCCAGCAGCTTCCCCGTCGAAGGACGCAAAGAGACCCAGTTCTTC. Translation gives CASSFPVEGRKETQFF.

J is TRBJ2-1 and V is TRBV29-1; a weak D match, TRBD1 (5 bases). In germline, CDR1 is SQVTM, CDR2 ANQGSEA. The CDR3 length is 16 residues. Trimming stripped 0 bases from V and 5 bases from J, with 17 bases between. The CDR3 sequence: CSVEDLTGEGDNEQFF. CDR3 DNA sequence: TGCAGCGTTGAAGATCTAACTGGGGAAGGGGACAATGAGCAGTTCTTC.

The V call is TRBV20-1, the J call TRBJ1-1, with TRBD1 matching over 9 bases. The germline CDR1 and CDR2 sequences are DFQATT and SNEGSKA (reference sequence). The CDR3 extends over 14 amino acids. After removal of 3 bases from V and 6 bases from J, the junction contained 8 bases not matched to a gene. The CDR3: CSASLTGGSAEAFF. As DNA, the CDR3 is TGCAGTGCTAGCCTGACAGGGGGATCAGCTGAAGCTTTCTTT.